This is a list of T cell receptor beta chains from one sample in a study of post-analysis software for immune sequencing data. A single record per CDR3 protein comes from TCRdb applying MiXCR to the PCR reads. The sample yields about 820,000 distinct CDR3 sequences, roughly 58% seen once. Sequencing was carried out using blood. The receptors shown here come from a girl between 5 and 17 years old with multiple sclerosis. CDR3s leave out the opening cysteine and the closing phenylalanine or tryptophan.

TRBJ2-3 | TRBV29-1 | SAEFTSTDTQY
TRBJ2-7 | TRBV15 | ATSRERGVSYEQY
TRBJ2-5 | TRBV9 | ASSVMTGQETQY
TRBJ2-5 | TRBV5-1 | ASSMPGLAGGETQY
TRBJ2-3 | TRBV3-1 | ASSQRGGARTDTQY
TRBJ2-1 | TRBV24-1 | ATSDFAPPNEQF
TRBJ2-1 | TRBV5-5 | ASSWDGTGNEQF
TRBJ2-1 | TRBV12-3/TRBV12-4 | ASSPWPSGNNEQF
TRBJ2-7 | TRBV7-9 | ASSLGGSSGEQY
TRBJ2-7 | TRBV20-1 | SASISGTGPYEQY
TRBJ1-1 | TRBV25-1 | ASSESHPNTEAF
TRBJ1-4 | TRBV7-2 | ASSPVRRGEKLF
NA | TRBV12-3/TRBV12-4 | ASRQTGGRETQY
TRBJ2-1 | TRBV7-2 | ASSPGSGTGTYNEQF
TRBJ2-1 | TRBV2 | ASSYFGTRGSNEQF
TRBJ2-1 | TRBV14 | ASRGDTTRNEQF
TRBJ2-3 | TRBV15 | ATSRLKGQTDTQY
NA | TRBV7-2 | ASSSRPSGLLDEQY
TRBJ2-7 | TRBV12-3/TRBV12-4 | ASSLAGGVDEQY
TRBJ2-3 | TRBV7-2 | ASSLVGGAAGTDTQY
TRBJ2-3 | TRBV29-1 | SVVLRVAGAGSDTQY
TRBJ1-2 | TRBV27 | ASSLDGPNYGNT
TRBJ2-5 | TRBV27 | ASSLSQVWETQY
TRBJ2-6 | TRBV9 | ASSKDSGANVLT
TRBJ1-2 | TRBV3-1 | ASSQGARLLGYT
TRBJ1-1 | TRBV12-3/TRBV12-4 | ASTSGYSNTEAF
TRBJ2-1 | TRBV6-4 | ASSDLFRLSYNEQF